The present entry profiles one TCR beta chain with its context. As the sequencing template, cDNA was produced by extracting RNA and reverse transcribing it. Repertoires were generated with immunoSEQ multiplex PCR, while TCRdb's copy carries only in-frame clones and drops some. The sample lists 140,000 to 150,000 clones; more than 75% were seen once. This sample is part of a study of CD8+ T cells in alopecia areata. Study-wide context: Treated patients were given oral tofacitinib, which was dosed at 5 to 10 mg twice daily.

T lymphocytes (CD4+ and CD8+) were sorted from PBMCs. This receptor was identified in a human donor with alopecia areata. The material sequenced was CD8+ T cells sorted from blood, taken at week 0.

The CDR3 protein is CSALTGDNEQYF. In nucleotides, the CDR3 is TGCAGCGCACTTACAGGGGACAACGAGCAGTACTTC. V is TRBV29-1 and J is TRBJ2-7; 7 nucleotides line up with TRBD1. With V trimmed by 7 bases and J by 5 bases, 8 bases remained unmatched. This CDR3 contains 12 residues. CDR1 and CDR2 from the germline V gene are SQVTM and ANQGSEA.